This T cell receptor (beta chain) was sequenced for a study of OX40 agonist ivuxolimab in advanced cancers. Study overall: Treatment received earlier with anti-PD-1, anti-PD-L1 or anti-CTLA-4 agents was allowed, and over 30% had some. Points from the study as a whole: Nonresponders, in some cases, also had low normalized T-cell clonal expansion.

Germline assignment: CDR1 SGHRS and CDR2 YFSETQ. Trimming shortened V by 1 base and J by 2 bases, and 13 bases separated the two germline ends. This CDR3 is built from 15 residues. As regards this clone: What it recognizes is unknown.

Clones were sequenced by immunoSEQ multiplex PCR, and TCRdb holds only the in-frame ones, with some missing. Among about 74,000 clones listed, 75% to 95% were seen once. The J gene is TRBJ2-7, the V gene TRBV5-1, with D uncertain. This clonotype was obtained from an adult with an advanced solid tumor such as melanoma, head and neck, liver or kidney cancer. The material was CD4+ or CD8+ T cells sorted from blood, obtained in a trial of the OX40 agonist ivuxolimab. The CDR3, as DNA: TGCGCCAGCAGCTTGTCCCCAGCTTTTACCTACGAGCAGTACTTC. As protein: CASSLSPAFTYEQYF.